Each of the 5 T cell receptor beta chains below was sequenced from the same sample in a study of cytomegalovirus exposure and HLA in healthy donors. With 60 Vbeta and 13 Jbeta primers, the PCR was carried out. Data came from immunoSEQ multiplex PCR; TCRdb stores just in-frame clones and leaves some out. Altogether around 130,000 clones are present, approximately 80% being singletons, with the ten largest covering around 1.4%. Sequenced input: PBMCs. All receptors derive from a woman in her late teens or twenties in good health and CMV-seronegative.

This chain links TRBV5-1 with TRBJ2-1; unclear D gene. The V and J ends lost 5 bases and 8 bases respectively, with 14 bases between them. The CDR3 loop spans 13 amino acids. Germline-derived CDR1 and CDR2 are SGHRS and YFSETQ. CDR3 sequence: CASSSWVADEQFF. CDR3 DNA sequence: TGCGCCAGCAGTTCTTGGGTAGCCGATGAGCAGTTCTTC.

This rearrangement joins TRBV5-5 to TRBJ2-3; 7 bases fit TRBD1. CDR1 is SGHKS and CDR2 is YYEKEE in the germline V gene (reference sequence). There are 15 residues in the CDR3. V lost 4 bases, J lost 0 bases, and 5 bases stayed unmatched. CDR3 loop: CASSLGQDSTDTQYF. The CDR3 region has the DNA TGTGCCAGCAGCCTCGGACAGGATAGCACAGATACGCAGTATTTT. Full variable domain (outside the CDR3, taken from reference TRBV5-5 and TRBJ2-3): DAGVTQSPTHLIKTRGQQVTLRCSPISGHKSVSWYQQVLGQGPQFIFQYYEKEERGRGNFPDRFSARQFPNYSSELNVNALLLGDSALYLCASSLGQDSTDTQYFGPGTRLTVL.

This clone appeared once. V is TRBV6-5 and J is TRBJ1-3; no firm D call. V dropped 2 bases and J dropped 9 bases, with 11 bases sitting between them. The CDR3 has 13 residues. Germline V lookup: CDR1 MNHEY, CDR2 SVGAGI. CDR3 DNA sequence: TGTGCCAGCAGTTACAATGCGCGGGGCACCATATATTTT. Its protein product is CASSYNARGTIYF.

This chain connects TRBV27 to TRBJ2-1; 8 bases are a match to TRBD2. The CDR3 has 12 amino acids. The ends lost 7 bases at V and 9 bases at J; junction bases unmatched: 5. The V gene's germline CDR1 is MNHEY and CDR2 SMNVEV (reference sequence). The CDR3 protein is CASTLRGGEQFF. CDR3 DNA sequence: TGTGCCAGCACTCTACGGGGGGGTGAGCAGTTCTTC.

J is TRBJ2-5 and V is TRBV7-9; 10 positions agree with TRBD2. V gave up 1 base and J gave up 1 base; unmatched junction bases: 3. CDR3 length: 16 residues. CDR1 is SEHNR and CDR2 is FQNEAQ in the germline V gene (reference sequence). CDR3 loop: CASSLGSGGAQETQYF. The CDR3 nucleotides read TGTGCCAGCAGCTTAGGAAGCGGGGGGGCCCAAGAGACCCAGTACTTC.